This passage covers 22 T cell receptor beta chains from one sample sequenced in a study of T cells after yellow fever vaccination. MiXCR, run by TCRdb on the 5' RACE reads, gives a single entry per CDR3 protein. Here the sample spans 300,000 to 400,000 distinct CDR3 sequences, approximately 12% being singletons. Material: CD4+ T cells sorted from PBMCs, obtained 15 days after the yellow fever booster vaccination. Source of these receptors: a man in his late teens or twenties who received the YFV17D yellow fever vaccine.

The chain links TRBV9 to TRBJ2-1; D may be TRBD1 (5 bases). This CDR3 contains 15 residues. The germline CDR1 and CDR2 sequences are SGDLS and YYNGEE. Trimming cost V 1 base and J 4 bases, with 12 bases left between them. The CDR3 loop reads CASSVREGVYNEQFF. CDR3 nucleotide sequence: TGTGCCAGCAGCGTAAGGGAAGGGGTTTACAATGAGCAGTTCTTC.

This clonotype was found a few times. The gene calls are TRBV5-1 and TRBJ1-4; tentatively, D is TRBD1 (5 bases). The germline CDR1 and CDR2 sequences are SGHRS and YFSETQ. The CDR3 is 14 residues long. The ends were cut back, 4 bases at V and 6 bases at J, with 13 bases in the middle. The CDR3 reads CASSLLGTDEKLFF. In DNA, the CDR3 is TGCGCCAGCAGCCTGTTGGGGACGGATGAAAAACTGTTTTTT. Together with reference TRBV5-1 and TRBJ1-4, the CDR3 gives the full variable domain: KAGVTQTPRYLIKTRGQQVTLSCSPISGHRSVSWYQQTPGQGLQFLFEYFSETQRNKGNFPGRFSGRQFSNSRSEMNVSTLELGDSALYLCASSLLGTDEKLFFGSGTQLSVL.

This clonotype showed up just a few times. The chain carries TRBV5-5 and TRBJ2-2; TRBD1 is a possible D gene (5 bases). Per germline, CDR1 SGHKS and CDR2 YYEKEE (reference sequence). V gave up 6 bases and J gave up 2 bases, with 14 bases separating them. The CDR3 spans 15 residues. The CDR3 here is CASTAGHLNTGELFF. The CDR3 region has the DNA TGTGCCAGCACCGCCGGACATCTCAACACCGGGGAGCTGTTTTTT.

This clonotype was detected many times. This chain connects TRBV14 to TRBJ1-1, with D tentatively TRBD1 (6 bases). Germline V CDR1 and CDR2: SGHDN, FVKESK. Trimming pared 9 bases from V and 0 bases from J, leaving 11 bases between. The CDR3 runs to 13 residues. CDR3 DNA sequence: TGTGCCAGTAGTGGACAGATGAACACTGAAGCTTTCTTT. This encodes CASSGQMNTEAFF.

The V and J genes are TRBV7-8 and TRBJ2-3; a weak D match, TRBD2 (6 bases). Germline V gene data show CDR1 as SGHVS and CDR2 as FQNEAQ. There are 15 residues in the CDR3. V was pared by 3 bases and J by 0 bases, with 10 bases between. CDR3 nucleotide sequence: TGTGCCAGCAGCTTGCTTGGGGGGAGCACAGATACGCAGTATTTT. This gives the protein CASSLLGGSTDTQYF.

The table lists this clonotype with a few counts. The chain links TRBV28 to TRBJ2-7; D unclear. The CDR3 totals 16 residues. Germline CDR1 and CDR2: MDHEN and SYDVKM. The germline V and J ends were trimmed by 1 base and 0 bases, with 13 bases remaining between them. CDR3 bases: TGTGCCAGCAGTTTATCTGGCGCCTCGGGCTCCTACGAGCAGTACGTC. Translating gives CASSLSGASGSYEQYV.

The chain recombines TRBV7-2 with TRBJ1-5, with 7 bases identical to TRBD1. The CDR3 covers 15 residues. With V trimmed by 7 bases and J by 0 bases, 6 bases remained unmatched. Germline-derived CDR1 and CDR2 are SGHTA and FQGNSA. The CDR3 DNA follows: TGTGCCAGCACCGGACAGGTTAATAGCAATCAGCCCCAGCATTTT. This translates into CASTGQVNSNQPQHF.

This clonotype was seen repeatedly, ten times or more. The chain uses TRBV9 and TRBJ2-5; no firm D call. Trimming stripped 4 bases from V and 5 bases from J, with 12 bases between. This CDR3 has 13 residues. CDR1 is SGDLS and CDR2 is YYNGEE in the germline V gene. In DNA, the CDR3 is TGTGCCAGCAGCCCCAGGCTGGGGGAGACCCAGTACTTC. Protein product: CASSPRLGETQYF.

This clonotype was seen only a few times. The V gene is TRBV14, the J gene TRBJ1-1; D not resolved. Between the trimmed V and J ends, which lost 2 bases and 5 bases, there was a span of 6 bases. The length of the CDR3 is 12 residues. From germline, CDR1 is SGHDN and CDR2 FVKESK. CDR3 amino acids: CASSQQRTEAFF. Here the CDR3 DNA reads TGTGCCAGCAGCCAACAGAGGACTGAAGCTTTCTTT.

The rearrangement joins TRBV7-2 to TRBJ2-3; TRBD1 agrees at 8 bases. Germline CDR1 is SGHTA and CDR2 is FQGNSA. Germline trimming cut 5 bases from V and 2 bases from J; bases unmatched to any gene: 3. The CDR3 extends over 14 amino acids. The CDR3 is CASSDRGYTDTQYF. CDR3 nucleotide sequence: TGTGCCAGCAGCGACAGGGGTTACACAGATACGCAGTATTTT.

This clonotype came up a few times. J is TRBJ2-7 and V is TRBV4-1, with D unclear. Germline lookup yields CDR1 MGHRA and CDR2 YSYEKL. The CDR3 is 18 residues long. Trimming took off 1 base at V and 2 bases at J, with 21 bases between the two ends. The CDR3 sequence is CASSQGVEGRSPAYEQYF. The CDR3 region has the DNA TGCGCCAGCAGCCAAGGGGTCGAAGGCAGGTCTCCGGCCTACGAGCAGTACTTC.

The chain recombines TRBV7-9 with TRBJ1-1, with TRBD1 matching 7 bases. This CDR3 contains 13 residues. Trimming took 1 base from V and 6 from J; bases not matched to a gene: 2. Germline CDR1 is SEHNR and CDR2 is FQNEAQ (reference sequence). The CDR3 DNA reads as TGTGCCAGCAGCTTAGGACAGGGCGCTGAAGCTTTCTTT. Translating it yields CASSLGQGAEAFF.

This clonotype occurred a few times. The chain couples TRBV2 to TRBJ2-1; D gene unclear. Trimming took off 5 bases at V and 5 bases at J, with 7 bases between the two ends. The CDR3 is 12 residues long. Germline assignment: CDR1 SNHLY and CDR2 FYNNEI. CDR3: CASSWADNEQFF. The DNA for the CDR3 is TGTGCCAGCAGTTGGGCGGACAATGAGCAGTTCTTC.

This clonotype was picked up many times. This chain joins TRBV10-1 and TRBJ2-4; 7 bases line up with TRBD1. Looked up from germline, CDR1 is WNHNN and CDR2 is SYGVQD (reference sequence). V lost 3 bases, J lost 9 bases, and 8 bases stayed unmatched. The CDR3 loop spans 14 amino acids. For the CDR3, the DNA is TGCGCCAGCAGTGAAACAGGGGCCCGAGGCATTCAGTACTTC. Translation: CASSETGARGIQYF.

The genes are TRBV7-2 and TRBJ2-1; 9 bases are a match to TRBD1. Losses at the gene ends were 6 bases for V and 5 bases for J; bases not matched to a gene: 8. CDR3 size: 15 residues. From germline, CDR1 is SGHTA and CDR2 FQGNSA. In nucleotides, the CDR3 is TGTGCCAGCAGGGTAACAGGGGGCAGAAACAATGAGCAGTTCTTC. Its protein product is CASRVTGGRNNEQFF.

The table lists this clonotype with many counts. This chain uses TRBV5-1 with TRBJ2-1, with 8 nucleotides matching TRBD2. The germline V gene encodes CDR1 SGHRS and CDR2 YFSETQ. Trimming at V came to 0 bases and at J to 6 bases, leaving 5 bases not matched to a gene. The CDR3 consists of 15 residues. The CDR3 is CASSLAGLGGNEQFF. The CDR3 DNA sequence: TGCGCCAGCAGCTTGGCGGGACTAGGAGGCAATGAGCAGTTCTTC.

This clonotype came up a few times. The V gene is TRBV7-8, the J gene TRBJ2-2, with 8 bases lining up with TRBD1. The CDR3 is 18 amino acids. The germline V gene has CDR1 SGHVS and CDR2 FQNEAQ. V trimming: 5 bases; J trimming: 1 base; junction bases outside the gene matches: 12. CDR3 in amino acids: CASSTPRGQDGNTGELFF. The CDR3 DNA sequence: TGTGCCAGCAGCACCCCCAGGGGGCAAGACGGGAACACCGGGGAGCTGTTTTTT.

This clonotype was recorded a few times. The chain couples TRBV24-1 to TRBJ2-3; 7 bases are a match to TRBD1. The CDR3 covers 16 residues. The germline gives CDR1 KGHDR, CDR2 SFDVKD. Trimming at V came to 3 bases and at J to 0 bases, leaving 5 bases not matched to a gene. The CDR3 DNA follows: TGTGCCACCAGTGATGGGACAGCCTCTAGCACAGATACGCAGTATTTT. It is translated as CATSDGTASSTDTQYF.

This clonotype was seen ten or more times. The gene calls are TRBV5-6 and TRBJ2-1; 10 bases are a match to TRBD1. Germline CDR1 SGHDT, CDR2 YYEEEE. V shed 4 bases, J shed 7 bases, and the junction held 8 bases outside the gene matches. The length of the CDR3 is 15 residues. CDR3 region: CASSLRRDRGNEQFF. The CDR3 DNA reads TGTGCCAGCAGCCTTAGGCGGGACAGGGGAAATGAGCAGTTCTTC.

The chain couples TRBV21-1 to TRBJ2-7. TRBV21-1 is a pseudogene. This CDR3 comprises 10 residues. CDR3 residues: CASSHPFQYV. In DNA form, the CDR3 reads TGTGCCAGCAGCCATCCGTTCCAGTACGTC.

The chain couples TRBV5-6 to TRBJ2-1; 13 bases map to TRBD2. Per germline, CDR1 SGHDT and CDR2 YYEEEE. Trimming took 7 bases from V and 6 from J; bases not matched to a gene: 4. The CDR3 is 14 residues long. CDR3 region: CASFGTSGANEQFF. The CDR3 DNA follows: TGTGCCAGCTTCGGGACTAGCGGGGCCAATGAGCAGTTCTTC.

This clonotype was counted a few times. V and J are TRBV4-2 and TRBJ2-3, with TRBD2 matching 8 bases. CDR3 length equals 16 residues. Germline V lookup: CDR1 LGHNA, CDR2 YNFKEQ. Germline trimming cut 1 base from V and 2 bases from J; bases unmatched to any gene: 5. CDR3 in amino acids: CASSQVSGGPTDTQYF. The DNA for the CDR3 is TGTGCCAGCAGCCAAGTGAGCGGGGGACCCACAGATACGCAGTATTTT.